The source of this T cell receptor (beta chain) is a study of CD8+ T cells in alopecia areata. Broader study findings: Scalp lesions, especially in alopecia totalis/universalis, had higher clonality than normal scalp.

The trim removed 3 bases at V and 3 bases at J, leaving 14 bases unmatched. From germline, CDR1 is MDHEN and CDR2 SYDVKM. CDR3 length equals 19 residues. The sequencing template was cDNA reverse transcribed from extracted RNA. The method was immunoSEQ multiplex PCR; TCRdb's version includes in-frame clones alone and lacks a portion of them. Of 23,000 or so clones listed, roughly 52% are singletons. In alopecia areata patients, both lesional scalp punch biopsies and peripheral blood were collected. PBMCs served as the source from which CD4+ and CD8+ T cells were sorted. Notes on this clone: Its target is unknown.

The TCR originated in a human donor with alopecia areata. The chain recombines TRBV28 with TRBJ2-1; 10 nucleotides agree with TRBD2. The sequenced material came from NKG2D-high CD8+ T cells sorted from blood. CDR3 amino acids: CASSFPPASGSPDYNEQFF. The CDR3 DNA sequence: TGTGCCAGCAGTTTCCCCCCGGCTAGCGGGAGCCCGGACTACAATGAGCAGTTCTTC.